Listed here are 5 T cell receptor beta chains from one sample, sequenced in a study of cytomegalovirus exposure and HLA in healthy donors (TCRdb year 2017). Receptors were amplified or captured by the immunoSEQ multiplex PCR assay. For the multiplex PCR, a mixture combining 60 forward primers for TCR Vbeta segments and 13 reverse primers for TCR Jbeta segments was used. Sourced from immuneACCESS, this table was stored by TCRdb with only in-frame sequences that have V and J called. A share of the clones is absent; for the studies checked, an unresolved V gene accounts for under half, and the remainder has no known explanation. The sample table lists about 190,000 clones, over 70% of them with a count of one. The top ten hold 2.5% to 4% of the sample. The specimen sequenced was PBMCs. These receptors were obtained from a woman in her thirties in good health and CMV-seropositive.

This clone was detected a few times. CDR3 residues: CASSPRSPSGRNEQFF. Written as DNA, the CDR3 is TGTGCCAGCAGCCCGAGATCCCCTAGCGGGAGGAATGAGCAGTTCTTC. The V gene is TRBV5-4, the J gene TRBJ2-1; 11 positions match TRBD2. The length of the CDR3 is 16 residues. With V trimmed by 4 bases and J by 7 bases, 10 bases remained unmatched. Looked up from germline, CDR1 is SGHNT and CDR2 is YYREEE (reference sequence).

The gene calls are TRBV28 and TRBJ1-1; 9 bases fit TRBD1. Trimming took 3 bases from V and 5 from J; bases not matched to a gene: 4. From germline, CDR1 is MDHEN and CDR2 SYDVKM. The CDR3 is 14 amino acids. This CDR3 is CASSLGDRGTEAFF. CDR3 sequence (DNA): TGTGCCAGCAGTTTGGGTGACAGGGGGACTGAAGCTTTCTTT.

In nucleotides, the CDR3 is TGTGCCAGTGGGAACGACAGGTACTCCACTGAAGCTTTCTTT. Its translation is CASGNDRYSTEAFF. This chain uses TRBV19 with TRBJ1-1; TRBD1 might be the D (6 bases). Germline lookup yields CDR1 LNHDA and CDR2 SQIVND (reference sequence). The CDR3 length is 14 residues. V shed 8 bases and J shed 4 bases, with 17 bases lying between them.

J is TRBJ1-2 and V is TRBV29-1; unclear D gene. Germline CDR1 is SQVTM and CDR2 is ANQGSEA. V lost 0 bases, J lost 5 bases, and 13 bases lay in between. This CDR3 has 14 residues. Written as DNA, the CDR3 is TGCAGCGTTGAAGATCTGGGCAGTTGGTATGGCTACACCTTC. It is translated as CSVEDLGSWYGYTF.

The chain has TRBV23-1 and TRBJ2-3; a weak D match, TRBD1 (6 bases). TRBV23-1 is placed among ORFs of uncertain function. The CDR3 contains 17 residues. Trimming took 4 bases from V and 0 from J, leaving 17 bases between them. DNA of the CDR3: TGCGCCAGCAGTCGAAGGGACAACCGCGCGAGCACAGATACGCAGTATTTT. Translating gives CASSRRDNRASTDTQYF.